The 31 T cell receptor beta chains reported below all come from one sample, sequenced in a study of identifying expanded T cells in peripheral blood. Assay used: immunoSEQ multiplex PCR; TCRdb lists only in-frame clones, some missing. The table includes more than 65,000 clones, roughly 90% detected once. Specimen: blood. The source is a person aged 18 to 70 in good health.

This clone showed up just once. The chain links TRBV5-1 to TRBJ1-4, with 7 bases matching TRBD1. Germline V gene data show CDR1 as SGHRS and CDR2 as YFSETQ. The CDR3 has 14 amino acids. J was trimmed by 5 bases and V by 0 bases; bases with no gene match: 1. The CDR3 spells CASSLGDSNEKLFF. The CDR3 DNA is TGCGCCAGCAGCTTGGGGGACAGCAATGAAAAACTGTTTTTT.

The chain is built from TRBV4-2 and TRBJ2-5, with 11 nucleotides matching TRBD2. CDR3 length equals 16 residues. The V gene's germline CDR1 is LGHNA and CDR2 YNFKEQ. Trimming cost V 4 bases and J 5 bases; bases outside gene matches: 9. This CDR3 is CASSPTTSGSWETQYF. CDR3 nucleotides: TGTGCCAGCAGCCCGACAACTAGCGGGAGTTGGGAGACCCAGTACTTC.

V is TRBV6-6 and J is TRBJ1-2, with 7 bases aligning to TRBD1. V shed 7 bases, J shed 8 bases, and the junction held 10 bases outside the gene matches. The CDR3 consists of 13 residues. CDR1 is MNHNY and CDR2 is SVGAGI in the germline V gene (reference sequence). CDR3 loop: CASTPTGAGGYTF. DNA for the CDR3: TGTGCCAGCACCCCAACAGGGGCAGGCGGCTACACCTTC.

The chain uses TRBV7-2 and TRBJ1-2, with D tentatively TRBD1 (6 bases). Per germline, CDR1 SGHTA and CDR2 FQGNSA. V lost 3 bases and J 7 bases, leaving 9 bases between the germline ends. This CDR3 has 12 amino acids. The chain's CDR3 is CASSFGTSGYTF. CDR3 DNA: TGTGCCAGCAGCTTCGGGACAAGTGGCTACACCTTC.

V gene TRBV19 combines with J gene TRBJ1-5, with TRBD1 identical over 8 bases. Germline CDR1 LNHDA, CDR2 SQIVND (reference sequence). Germline trimming cut 1 base from V and 5 bases from J; bases unmatched to any gene: 4. The CDR3 contains 15 residues. This chain's CDR3 is CASSIAPGGYQPQHF. CDR3 nucleotides: TGTGCCAGTAGTATAGCCCCAGGGGGCTATCAGCCCCAGCATTTT.

The V call is TRBV5-1, the J call TRBJ2-7, with a weak D call TRBD2 (7 bases). The V gene's germline CDR1 is SGHRS and CDR2 YFSETQ. V was pared by 0 bases and J by 1 base, with 17 bases between. This CDR3 spans 17 amino acids. As DNA, the CDR3 is TGCGCCAGCAGCTTGGCCCTTGGGCGGGGGACATCCTACGAGCAGTACTTC. Its translation is CASSLALGRGTSYEQYF. Complete variable domain (other parts from reference TRBV5-1 and TRBJ2-7): KAGVTQTPRYLIKTRGQQVTLSCSPISGHRSVSWYQQTPGQGLQFLFEYFSETQRNKGNFPGRFSGRQFSNSRSEMNVSTLELGDSALYLCASSLALGRGTSYEQYFGPGTRLTVT.

The chain recombines TRBV23-1 with TRBJ1-3; D may be TRBD1 (5 bases). TRBV23-1 belongs to the ORF category, with a function that is uncertain. Trimming left V 2 bases short and J 4 bases short, with 15 bases between. This CDR3 spans 16 amino acids. CDR3 sequence (DNA): TGCGCCAGCAGTCAAGAGCCGGACAACGGAGGAAACACCATATATTTT. Protein: CASSQEPDNGGNTIYF.

This clone is a singleton in its sample. This chain joins TRBV4-3 and TRBJ2-7; 14 bases agree with TRBD2. This CDR3 has 18 residues. Germline V CDR1 and CDR2: LGHNA, YSLEER. J gave up 5 bases and V 4 bases, and 13 bases lay outside the gene matches. The CDR3 here is CASSPSLGLAGVTHEQYF. The CDR3 DNA is TGCGCCAGCAGCCCCTCGCTGGGACTAGCGGGAGTGACGCACGAGCAGTACTTC.

CDR3 nucleotide sequence: TGCGCCAGCAGCCAAGATTCGGGGCAGAGATACAATGAGCAGTTCTTC. Translated: CASSQDSGQRYNEQFF. This chain connects TRBV4-3 to TRBJ2-1; D may be TRBD1 or TRBD2 (5 bases each). Per germline, CDR1 LGHNA and CDR2 YSLEER. The CDR3 contains 16 residues. Trimming stripped 0 bases from V and 4 bases from J, with 13 bases between.

The rearrangement joins TRBV18 to TRBJ2-7; 9 nucleotides match TRBD2. V lost 6 bases and J lost 0; bases outside the gene matches: 6. There are 15 residues in the CDR3. Germline V gives CDR1 KGHSH, CDR2 LQKENI. CDR3 bases: TGTGCCAGCTCCCCTAGCGGGAAGGACTCCTACGAGCAGTACTTC. It codes for CASSPSGKDSYEQYF. Based on the CDR3 plus reference TRBV18 and TRBJ2-7, the full variable domain is NAGVMQNPRHLVRRRGQEARLRCSPMKGHSHVYWYRQLPEEGLKFMVYLQKENIIDESGMPKERFSAEFPKEGPSILRIQQVVRGDSAAYFCASSPSGKDSYEQYFGPGTRLTVT.

The rearrangement links TRBV4-3 to TRBJ1-1; no clear D. Deletions cut 2 bases from V and 8 bases from J, with 12 bases between. The CDR3 contains 13 residues. The germline V gene has CDR1 LGHNA and CDR2 YSLEER. In nucleotides, the CDR3 is TGCGCCAGCAGCCAATCCCTGCGGTTAGAAGCTTTCTTT. Amino acid sequence: CASSQSLRLEAFF.

Concerning this clone: The same CDR3 arises from other DNA sequences in this sample as well. The J gene is TRBJ2-2, the V gene TRBV7-9; D not certain. Trimming pared 3 bases from V and 2 bases from J, leaving 7 bases between. Germline V CDR1 and CDR2: SEHNR, FQNEAQ (reference sequence). This CDR3 is built from 14 residues. The CDR3 spells CASSLAANTGELFF. In DNA form, the CDR3 reads TGTGCCAGCAGCTTGGCAGCAAACACCGGGGAGCTGTTTTTT.

The V gene is TRBV18, the J gene TRBJ2-7; D not certain. Trimming took 6 bases from V and 5 from J, leaving 17 bases between them. The CDR3 contains 14 residues. CDR1 is KGHSH and CDR2 is LQKENI in the germline V gene. The CDR3: CASSLSGRLHEQYF. CDR3 sequence (DNA): TGTGCCAGCTCCTTATCAGGAAGGCTCCACGAGCAGTACTTC.

The V and J genes are TRBV5-5 and TRBJ2-1; TRBD2 agrees at 9 bases. This CDR3 has 14 residues. V dropped 2 bases and J dropped 6; count of bases not matched to a gene: 3. From germline, CDR1 is SGHKS and CDR2 YYEKEE (reference sequence). CDR3 coding DNA: TGTGCCAGCAGCTTCGGGACTAGCCCCAATGAGCAGTTCTTC. This encodes CASSFGTSPNEQFF.

The J gene is TRBJ2-3, the V gene TRBV4-1, with a weak D call TRBD1 (5 bases). This CDR3 is built from 17 residues. The V end was cut by 0 bases, the J end by 4 bases, with 17 bases between. CDR1 MGHRA and CDR2 YSYEKL come from the germline V gene. DNA of the CDR3: TGCGCCAGCAGCCAAGAATTCGGCAGGGCAGTCCCAGATACGCAGTATTTT. Its translation is CASSQEFGRAVPDTQYF.

The chain joins TRBV5-6 to TRBJ1-1, with TRBD1 matching 7 bases. The CDR3 runs to 12 residues. Germline V lookup: CDR1 SGHDT, CDR2 YYEEEE. V lost 5 bases and J lost 8; bases outside the gene matches: 6. The CDR3 sequence is CASSYEQGEAFF. In nucleotides, the CDR3 is TGTGCCAGCAGTTATGAACAGGGGGAAGCTTTCTTT.

The table lists this clone with a few counts. This chain joins TRBV2 and TRBJ1-2; 7 nucleotides match TRBD1. CDR3 length: 13 amino acids. Germline V lookup: CDR1 SNHLY, CDR2 FYNNEI. The junction had 1 base not matched to a gene; V was cut back by 6 bases and J by 0 bases. In DNA, the CDR3 is TGTGCCAGCAGGGACAGGCCTAACTATGGCTACACCTTC. Residues: CASRDRPNYGYTF.

This chain connects TRBV7-9 to TRBJ2-3; either TRBD1 or TRBD2 may supply D (5 bases each). CDR1 is SEHNR and CDR2 is FQNEAQ in the germline V gene (reference sequence). The CDR3 covers 19 residues. Trimming pared 5 bases from V and 0 bases from J, leaving 24 bases between. In DNA form, the CDR3 reads TGTGCCAGCAGCCTTAACTTCGGGGCAGGGAACCCCAGCACAGATACGCAGTATTTT. Its protein product is CASSLNFGAGNPSTDTQYF.

The chain uses TRBV7-3 and TRBJ2-5; D is unresolved. Germline V lookup: CDR1 SGHTA, CDR2 FQGTGA. The CDR3 is 13 amino acids. Trimming stripped 2 bases from V and 4 bases from J, with 8 bases between. Here the CDR3 reads CASSLRAGETQYF. Written as DNA, the CDR3 is TGTGCCAGCAGCTTACGGGCCGGAGAGACCCAGTACTTC.

The rearrangement joins TRBV7-2 to TRBJ1-1, with a possible D match to TRBD1 (5 bases). V was clipped by 4 bases and J by 3 bases, with 9 bases between them. Germline V gene lookup returns CDR1 SGHTA and CDR2 FQGNSA. The CDR3 covers 13 residues. The chain's CDR3 is CASSWMGDTEAFF. CDR3 nucleotides: TGTGCCAGCAGCTGGATGGGGGACACTGAAGCTTTCTTT.

The chain is built from TRBV4-2 and TRBJ2-1; D possibly corresponds to TRBD2 (6 bases). The germline V gene encodes CDR1 LGHNA and CDR2 YNFKEQ. The ends were cut back, 0 bases at V and 0 bases at J, with 12 bases in the middle. The CDR3 consists of 17 residues. In nucleotides, the CDR3 is TGTGCCAGCAGCCAAGATTATAGCGGCTCCTCCTACAATGAGCAGTTCTTC. This sequence encodes CASSQDYSGSSYNEQFF.

J is TRBJ2-2 and V is TRBV5-1; 9 nucleotides align to TRBD2. From germline, CDR1 is SGHRS and CDR2 YFSETQ. The CDR3 is 15 residues long. J gave up 6 bases and V 4 bases, and 7 bases lay outside the gene matches. As DNA, the CDR3 is TGCGCCAGCAGCAGGCGGGAGGGCCCTTCCGGGGAGCTGTTTTTT. It translates to CASSRREGPSGELFF.

The rearrangement uses TRBV4-3 and TRBJ1-2; D is perhaps TRBD1 (5 bases). V lost 0 bases, J lost 4 bases, and 12 bases lay in between. The CDR3 totals 15 residues. Germline V gene data show CDR1 as LGHNA and CDR2 as YSLEER. In DNA form, the CDR3 reads TGCGCCAGCAGCCAAGAAGTTCAGGGCTTCTATGGCTACACCTTC. Translation gives CASSQEVQGFYGYTF.

The chain couples TRBV5-1 to TRBJ2-7; the D gene is possibly TRBD1 (6 bases). Trimming shortened V by 1 base and J by 0 bases, and 11 bases separated the two germline ends. The CDR3 loop spans 15 amino acids. CDR1 is SGHRS, CDR2 YFSETQ, per germline. For the CDR3, the DNA is TGCGCCAGCAGCTTGATTGGGGGCATCTCCTACGAGCAGTACTTC. Protein: CASSLIGGISYEQYF.

This rearrangement joins TRBV4-3 to TRBJ2-3, with D perhaps being TRBD1 or TRBD2 (6 bases each). V gave up 1 base and J gave up 5 bases, with 19 bases separating them. The CDR3 consists of 17 residues. Germline V gene data show CDR1 as LGHNA and CDR2 as YSLEER. The CDR3 is CASSQGTVGGGGDTQYF. The CDR3 coding sequence is TGCGCCAGCAGCCAAGGAACGGTCGGGGGCGGAGGAGATACGCAGTATTTT.

V and J are TRBV4-1 and TRBJ2-7; no reliable D call. Germline CDR1 and CDR2: MGHRA and YSYEKL. The V gene lost 1 base and the J gene lost 1 base, with 11 bases spanning the gap. The CDR3 covers 15 residues. As DNA, the CDR3 is TGCGCCAGCAGCCAAGGGGTTTCAGGATCCTACGAGCAGTACTTC. It translates to CASSQGVSGSYEQYF.

The chain uses TRBV7-3 and TRBJ2-2; D not resolved. The CDR3 length is 12 residues. Germline V gene data show CDR1 as SGHTA and CDR2 as FQGTGA. Trimming pared 2 bases from V and 7 bases from J, leaving 5 bases between. CDR3 sequence reads: CASSLLVGELFF. The CDR3 coding sequence is TGTGCCAGCAGCTTATTAGTCGGGGAGCTGTTTTTT.

This CDR3 is CSVEFSGGADTQYF. The CDR3 DNA is TGCAGCGTTGAATTTAGCGGGGGAGCAGATACGCAGTATTTT. The chain is built from TRBV29-1 and TRBJ2-3; 9 nucleotides align to TRBD2. CDR3 length equals 14 residues. With 2 bases clipped from V and 4 bases from J, the junction kept 4 bases outside the gene matches. Germline V gene lookup returns CDR1 SQVTM and CDR2 ANQGSEA.

The V call is TRBV18, the J call TRBJ2-1; 7 bases fit TRBD1. Germline lookup yields CDR1 KGHSH and CDR2 LQKENI. With 6 bases clipped from V and 6 bases from J, the junction kept 11 bases outside the gene matches. This CDR3 region has 15 residues. For the CDR3, the DNA is TGTGCCAGCTCCCCGACCGGGACAGACTTCAATGAGCAGTTCTTC. Amino acid sequence: CASSPTGTDFNEQFF.

This clone was recorded a few times. The chain combines TRBV19 with TRBJ2-7, with a tentative D call TRBD2 (6 bases). This CDR3 region has 14 residues. Germline V gives CDR1 LNHDA, CDR2 SQIVND (reference sequence). V dropped 3 bases and J dropped 3 bases, with 12 bases sitting between them. The CDR3 protein is CASSINAGGYEQYF. The CDR3 DNA reads TGTGCCAGTAGTATCAACGCCGGGGGCTACGAGCAGTACTTC.

This clone was recorded once. V usage is TRBV9 and J usage is TRBJ2-7; D unclear. The germline V and J ends were trimmed by 0 bases and 8 bases, with 15 bases remaining between them. The V gene's germline CDR1 is SGDLS and CDR2 YYNGEE. The CDR3 runs to 14 residues. In DNA, the CDR3 is TGTGCCAGCAGCGTAGCGGCTAGTAGGGTTCAGCAGTACTTC. The encoded protein is CASSVAASRVQQYF.